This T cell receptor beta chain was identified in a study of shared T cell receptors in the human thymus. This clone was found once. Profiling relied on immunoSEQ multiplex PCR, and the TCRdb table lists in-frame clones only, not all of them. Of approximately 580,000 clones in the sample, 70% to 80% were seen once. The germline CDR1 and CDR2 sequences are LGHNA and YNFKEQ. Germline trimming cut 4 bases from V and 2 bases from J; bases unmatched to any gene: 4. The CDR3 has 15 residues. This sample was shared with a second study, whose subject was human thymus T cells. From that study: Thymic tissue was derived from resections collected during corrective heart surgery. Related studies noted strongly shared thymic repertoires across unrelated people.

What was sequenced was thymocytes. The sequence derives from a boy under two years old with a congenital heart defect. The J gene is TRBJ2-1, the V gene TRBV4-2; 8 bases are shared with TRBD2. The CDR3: CASSPGRGPYNEQFF. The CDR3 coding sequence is TGTGCCAGCAGCCCCGGGAGGGGTCCCTACAATGAGCAGTTCTTC.